What follows are 20 T cell receptor beta chains derived from one specimen sequenced in a study of metastatic and nonmetastatic thyroid tumors (TCRdb year 2020). Library preparation used PCR. For sequencing, an Illumina HiSeq 4000 was employed. TCRdb ran its own pipeline on the public reads, namely fastp trimming at Q25 and MiXCR clone calling, and kept in-frame beta chains. This sample lists some 33,000 clones; approximately 10% were detected once. The ten largest clones take up 15% to 20% of the sample. None of the patients had been given any treatment before thyroid surgery. The sequenced sample was blood. The source is a female donor with papillary thyroid cancer or a benign thyroid nodule (not recorded which). Some clones in this sample may be carry-over from other donors' samples.

This chain connects TRBV10-1 to TRBJ2-5, with 9 nucleotides matching TRBD2. This CDR3 comprises 16 residues. Trimming cost V 6 bases and J 3 bases; bases outside gene matches: 11. The V gene's germline CDR1 is WNHNN and CDR2 SYGVQD (reference sequence). The CDR3 DNA reads TGCGCCAGCAGAGGAGGCGGGGGGGCCTTAAAAGAGACCCAGTACTTC. Encoded protein: CASRGGGGALKETQYF.

This rearrangement joins TRBV19 to TRBJ1-5; no definite D call. V lost 4 bases and J lost 7, with 20 bases in between. Germline V CDR1 and CDR2: LNHDA, SQIVND (reference sequence). The CDR3 is made up of 16 amino acids. CDR3 bases: TGTGCCAGTAGTAGTACGAGCGTTTCTTCGTGGCAGCCCCAGCATTTT. It specifies CASSSTSVSSWQPQHF.

In this sample, this clone turned up many times. The chain combines TRBV7-9 with TRBJ2-7, with D perhaps TRBD2 (6 bases). V lost 4 bases to trimming and J lost 0 bases, with 13 bases between them. CDR1 and CDR2 from the germline V gene are SEHNR and FQNEAQ (reference sequence). The CDR3 length is 15 residues. The CDR3 DNA reads as TGTGCCAGCAGCTCCGGGACTCTAAGCTCCTACGAGCAGTACTTC. It codes for CASSSGTLSSYEQYF.

The gene calls are TRBV28 and TRBJ1-5; TRBD1 might be the D (5 bases). Germline CDR1 and CDR2: MDHEN and SYDVKM. This CDR3 has 12 amino acids. V lost 5 bases and J 9 bases, leaving 11 bases between the germline ends. CDR3 bases: TGTGCCAGCAGTGACAGTTATCGGCCCCAGCATTTT. This gives the protein CASSDSYRPQHF.

This clone was seen at least ten times. The rearrangement uses TRBV19 and TRBJ2-3; 8 nucleotides line up with TRBD2. J was trimmed by 2 bases and V by 1 base; bases with no gene match: 5. This CDR3 contains 16 residues. CDR1 and CDR2 (germline): LNHDA, SQIVND (reference sequence). The CDR3 spells CASSIVPSGPTDTQYF. The CDR3, as DNA: TGTGCCAGTAGTATAGTACCTAGCGGGCCCACAGATACGCAGTATTTT.

In its sample, this clone was seen many times. The V call is TRBV19, the J call TRBJ2-7; D uncertain. CDR1 is LNHDA, CDR2 SQIVND, per germline (reference sequence). V lost 4 bases, J lost 2 bases, and 12 bases lay in between. The length of the CDR3 is 14 residues. CDR3 sequence: CASSKAASPYEQYF. CDR3 nucleotide sequence: TGTGCCAGTAGTAAGGCAGCGTCGCCCTACGAGCAGTACTTC. The whole variable domain, filled in from reference TRBV19 and TRBJ2-7, reads DGGITQSPKYLFRKEGQNVTLSCEQNLNHDAMYWYRQDPGQGLRLIYYSQIVNDFQKGDIAEGYSVSREKKESFPLTVTSAQKNPTAFYLCASSKAASPYEQYFGPGTRLTVT.

This clone was seen repeatedly, ten times or more. The chain uses TRBV20-1 and TRBJ1-4; D unresolved. The CDR3 has 12 amino acids. V was shortened by 0 bases and J by 8 bases, with 7 bases between the two germline ends. The germline V gene has CDR1 DFQATT and CDR2 SNEGSKA (reference sequence). CDR3 coding DNA: TGCAGTGCTAGAGATGGGAGGGAAAAACTGTTTTTT. It encodes CSARDGREKLFF.

To note about this clone: Germline is not matched at one junction end, which may reflect a read error. This rearrangement joins TRBV12-3 or TRBV12-4 to TRBJ1-1; possible D gene TRBD1, 6 bases. The CDR3 extends over 16 amino acids. The CDR3 sequence is CTSSLNSPGAGTEAFF. The CDR3 region has the DNA TGTACCAGCAGTTTAAATTCCCCAGGGGCGGGCACTGAAGCTTTCTTT.

This clone was seen repeatedly, ten times or more. CDR3 nucleotide sequence: TGTGCTAGTGGTTTGGCCTACGAGCAGTACTTC. This sequence encodes CASGLAYEQYF. This chain links TRBV12-5 with TRBJ2-7; no reliable D call. The CDR3 has 11 amino acids. Germline V gives CDR1 LGHNT, CDR2 FRNRAP. V lost 1 base and J lost 2, with 0 bases in between.

This clone was recorded many times. Given a much more abundant clone one base away, this may be a read error. This sequence joins TRBV7-2 and TRBJ2-3; D remains ambiguous. This CDR3 is 11 amino acids long. Germline CDR1 SGHTA, CDR2 FQGNSA. DNA of the CDR3: TGTGCCAGCAGCTTAACAGATATGCAGTATTTT. As protein: CASSLTDMQYF. Filled out from reference TRBV7-2 and TRBJ2-3, the complete variable domain reads GAGVSQSPSNKVTEKGKDVELRCDPISGHTALYWYRQSLGQGLEFLIYFQGNSAPDKSGLPSDRFSAERTGGSVSTLTIQRTQQEDSAVYLCASSLTDMQYFGPGTRLTVL.

Within the sample, this clone is medium-sized (0.01 to 0.1%). This sequence joins TRBV6-2 or TRBV6-3 and TRBJ1-6; TRBD1 matches 7 bases. From germline, CDR1 is MNHEY and CDR2 SVGEGT. V gave up 6 bases and J gave up 9 bases; unmatched junction bases: 8. This CDR3 contains 14 residues. CDR3 in DNA: TGTGCCAGCAGCCACCCAGGGGGGGGTTCACCCCTCCACTTT. Protein sequence: CASSHPGGGSPLHF.

The table lists this clone with many counts. The gene calls are TRBV28 and TRBJ1-2; 8 bases match TRBD1. Germline CDR1 and CDR2: MDHEN and SYDVKM. The trim removed 3 bases at V and 8 bases at J, leaving 2 bases unmatched. This CDR3 contains 12 residues. In DNA, the CDR3 is TGTGCCAGCAGTTTGACAGGGGAAGGCTACACCTTC. It yields the protein CASSLTGEGYTF.

The chain's CDR3 is CASSPGFGYTF. The CDR3 DNA reads as TGTGCCAGCAGCCCAGGGTTTGGCTACACCTTC. The chain is built from TRBV7-2 and TRBJ1-2; TRBD1 is a possible D gene (5 bases). The CDR3 has 11 residues. Germline V CDR1 and CDR2: SGHTA, FQGNSA. V was trimmed by 5 bases and J by 7 bases, leaving 8 bases between them.

This clone was seen ten or more times. This chain connects TRBV19 to TRBJ1-2, with a tentative D call TRBD1 (5 bases). Trimming stripped 5 bases from V and 7 bases from J, with 14 bases between. The CDR3 has 13 amino acids. Germline V gene sequence: CDR1 LNHDA, CDR2 SQIVND (reference sequence). DNA for the CDR3: TGTGCCAGTAGTCCGCCGGGGGGTAGTGGCTACACCTTC. This sequence encodes CASSPPGGSGYTF.

This clone was detected only a few times. In this CDR3 the conserved last residue, phenylalanine or tryptophan, is missing, so a read error is likely. V is TRBV6-1 and J is TRBJ1-2, with D maybe TRBD1 (5 bases). V dropped 8 bases and J dropped 0 bases, with 10 bases sitting between them. Germline V gives CDR1 MNHNS, CDR2 SASEGT. CDR3 length equals 13 residues. The CDR3 is CASGRGPNYGYTL. The CDR3, as DNA: TGTGCCAGCGGGCGGGGACCTAACTATGGCTACACCCTC.

This clone was found many times. The CDR3 nucleotides read TGTGCCAGTAGTAGGTCTGAATTCGGGACAGGGGGGTCCTACGAGCAGTACTTC. This codes for CASSRSEFGTGGSYEQYF. The V and J genes are TRBV19 and TRBJ2-7; 11 bases line up with TRBD1. CDR1 and CDR2 from the germline V gene are LNHDA and SQIVND (reference sequence). V lost 4 bases, J lost 1 base, and 12 bases stayed unmatched. The CDR3 consists of 18 residues.

This clone was seen ten or more times. CDR3 residues: CASSQDYRGTDTQYF. Written as DNA, the CDR3 is TGCGCCAGCAGCCAAGATTACAGGGGTACAGATACGCAGTATTTT. This chain uses TRBV4-3 with TRBJ2-3, with 7 bases matching TRBD1. The J segment lost 3 bases and the V segment lost 0 bases, leaving 3 bases of the junction unmatched. The length of the CDR3 is 15 residues. Germline lookup yields CDR1 LGHNA and CDR2 YSLEER.

V and J are TRBV18 and TRBJ1-1, with TRBD1 as a possible D gene (5 bases). The germline V gene encodes CDR1 KGHSH and CDR2 LQKENI. Trimming left V 0 bases short and J 1 base short, with 9 bases between. This CDR3 has 15 amino acids. The CDR3 bases are TGTGCCAGCTCACCACCACCAGGGCAGAACACTGAAGCTTTCTTT. It specifies CASSPPPGQNTEAFF.

Ten or more counts support this clone. The J gene is TRBJ2-1, the V gene TRBV4-3, with 8 bases aligning to TRBD1. CDR3 length: 16 amino acids. Germline V gives CDR1 LGHNA, CDR2 YSLEER. V was clipped by 0 bases and J by 3 bases; unmatched bases: 4. The CDR3 nucleotides read TGCGCCAGCAGCCAAGAGGGACAGGAAATCTACAATGAGCAGTTCTTC. Protein: CASSQEGQEIYNEQFF.

This clone has ten or more counts. The V gene is TRBV6-1, the J gene TRBJ2-1; either TRBD1 or TRBD2 may fit D (5 bases each). Trimming pared 7 bases from V and 4 bases from J, leaving 11 bases between. This CDR3 spans 13 amino acids. Germline V gene lookup returns CDR1 MNHNS and CDR2 SASEGT. The CDR3 region is CASTGPHYNEQFF. The DNA for the CDR3 is TGTGCCAGCACGGGACCCCATTACAATGAGCAGTTCTTC.